This TCR beta chain comes out of a study of blood T cell repertoires in COVID-19. In the study overall: Samples representing acute and convalescent COVID-19 were sourced from the United States, Italy and Spain. The analysed material was cDNA or gDNA that came from T cells, B-cell-depleted T cells, or PBMCs.

The CDR3 contains 16 residues. V was clipped by 5 bases and J by 4 bases; unmatched bases: 11. Germline values: CDR1 MDHEN, CDR2 SYDVKM. Methods used by the authors: The authors estimated nucleated cell counts from reference gene primer amplification. Assay: immunoSEQ multiplex PCR; the TCRdb copy retains only in-frame clones and omits some. That table is the source of V, J and clone size, and D and trimming were worked out from the DNA. The table includes approximately 200,000 clones, approximately 79% detected once. Sequencing used peripheral blood. The V call is TRBV28, the J call TRBJ2-3; 8 nucleotides align to TRBD2. The origin of this receptor is a man between 60 and 75 years old with active or convalescent COVID-19. In nucleotides, the CDR3 is TGTGCCAGCAGTAGGAGCGGGAGTGTTCCAGCAGATACGCAGTATTTT. It translates to CASSRSGSVPADTQYF.